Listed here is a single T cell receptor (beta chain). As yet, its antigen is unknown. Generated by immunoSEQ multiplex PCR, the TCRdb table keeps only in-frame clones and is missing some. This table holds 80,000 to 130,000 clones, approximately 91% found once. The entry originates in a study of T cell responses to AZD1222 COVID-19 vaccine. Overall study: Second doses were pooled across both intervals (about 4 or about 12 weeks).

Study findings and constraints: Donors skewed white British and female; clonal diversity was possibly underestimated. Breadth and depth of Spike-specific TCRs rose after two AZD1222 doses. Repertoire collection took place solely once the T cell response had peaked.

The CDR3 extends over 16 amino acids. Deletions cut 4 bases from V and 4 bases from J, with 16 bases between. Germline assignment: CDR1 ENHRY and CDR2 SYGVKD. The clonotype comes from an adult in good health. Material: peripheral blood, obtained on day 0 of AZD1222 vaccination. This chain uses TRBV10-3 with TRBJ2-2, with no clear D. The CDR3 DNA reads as TGTGCCATCAGTGCGTCCCCCGACCCAGTCACCGGGGAGCTGTTTTTT. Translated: CAISASPDPVTGELFF.